Included here is one TCR beta chain sequence, with context. The target antigen is unknown. CDR1 and CDR2 (germline): KGHDR, SFDVKD. The CDR3 runs to 13 residues. The ends were cut back, 11 bases at V and 5 bases at J, with 18 bases in the middle. According to the study, genomic DNA was the template for TCR beta VDJ and CDR3 profiling. One entry per CDR3 protein, called by TCRdb with MiXCR from the reads. This table has 100,000 to 150,000 distinct CDR3 sequences, almost 40% appearing once. These data are taken from a study of CD8+CD57+ T cells in acquired aplastic anemia. Turning to the study itself: The sorted CD4+ and CD8+ cells yielded an average approximately 3 ug of DNA. Study-wide results and caveats: Patients and controls shared just under 30 CD8+ CDR3 sequences, highly expressed in patients.

All sequencing subjects had displayed CD8+CD57+ cell expansion on flow cytometry. Each of the patients presented with severe acquired aplastic anemia. Blood samples were obtained from patients who had received no prior therapy. This rearrangement joins TRBV24-1 to TRBJ2-7; D might be TRBD1 (5 bases). Sequenced: sorted CD4+, CD8+, or CD8+CD57+ T cells (not recorded which) from PBMCs. The clonotype was recovered from a human donor with aplastic anemia. CDR3 nucleotide sequence: TGTGCCATCACCGCCGACAGACCGAACGAGCAGTACTTC. Translated, it gives CAITADRPNEQYF.